The source of this T cell receptor (beta chain) is a study of early T cells in non-severe SARS-CoV-2 infection. With respect to this clonotype: The target antigen is unknown.

Study outcomes and limitations: Database matching using VDJdb favored anti-spike CD8 responses, with private and CD4 specificities left missing.

Tagging with unique molecular identifiers was applied to individual cDNA molecules. TCRdb recomputed calls from the 5' RACE reads with MiXCR, one row per CDR3 protein. The top ten clones hold around 5.8% of a sample with 35,000 to 45,000 distinct CDR3 sequences, approximately 5.1% of them seen once. This CDR3 region has 15 residues. Germline-derived CDR1 and CDR2 are MNHEY and SVGEGT. After removal of 8 bases from V and 4 bases from J, the junction contained 10 bases not matched to a gene. This clonotype originated in an adult who was a healthcare worker with PCR-confirmed SARS-CoV-2 infection or an uninfected control (not recorded which). This specimen was whole blood, taken at baseline. V and J are TRBV6-2 or TRBV6-3 and TRBJ2-3, with 9 bases matching TRBD2. CDR3 DNA sequence: TGTGCCAGCTTACGTAGCGGGAGAGGGGCAGATACGCAGTATTTT. Translation gives CASLRSGRGADTQYF.